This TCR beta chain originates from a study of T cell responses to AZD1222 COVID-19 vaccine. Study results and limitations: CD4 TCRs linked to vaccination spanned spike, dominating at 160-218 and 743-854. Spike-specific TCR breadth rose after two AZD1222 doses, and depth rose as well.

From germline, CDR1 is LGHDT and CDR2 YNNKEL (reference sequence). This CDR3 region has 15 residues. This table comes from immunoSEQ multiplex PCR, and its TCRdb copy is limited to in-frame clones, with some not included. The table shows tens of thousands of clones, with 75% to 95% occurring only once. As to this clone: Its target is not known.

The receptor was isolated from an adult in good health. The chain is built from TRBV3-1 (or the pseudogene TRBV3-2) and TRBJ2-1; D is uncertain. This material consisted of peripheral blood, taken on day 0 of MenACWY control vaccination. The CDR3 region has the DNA TGTGTCGCCAGCCGCTGTTCAGAGGAAGATGATGAGCAGTTCTTC. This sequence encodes CVASRCSEEDDEQFF.